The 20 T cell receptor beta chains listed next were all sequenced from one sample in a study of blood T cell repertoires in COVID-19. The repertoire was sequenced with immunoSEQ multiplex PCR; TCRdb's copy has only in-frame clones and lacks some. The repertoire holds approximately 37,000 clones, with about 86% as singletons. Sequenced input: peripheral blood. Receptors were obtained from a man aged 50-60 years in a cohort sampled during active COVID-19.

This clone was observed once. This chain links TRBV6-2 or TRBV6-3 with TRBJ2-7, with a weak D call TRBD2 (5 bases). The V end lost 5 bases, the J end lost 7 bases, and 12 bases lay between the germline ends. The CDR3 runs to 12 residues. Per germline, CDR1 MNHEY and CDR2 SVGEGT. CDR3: CASSLSGTEQYV. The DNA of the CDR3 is TGTGCCAGCAGTCTCAGCGGAACAGAGCAGTACGTC.

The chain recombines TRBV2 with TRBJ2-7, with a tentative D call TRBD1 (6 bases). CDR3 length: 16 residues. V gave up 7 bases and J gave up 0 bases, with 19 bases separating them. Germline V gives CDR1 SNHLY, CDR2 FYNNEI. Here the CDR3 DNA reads TGTGCCAGCATCCATTCCTGGGACACCGGCTCCTACGAGCAGTACTTC. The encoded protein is CASIHSWDTGSYEQYF.

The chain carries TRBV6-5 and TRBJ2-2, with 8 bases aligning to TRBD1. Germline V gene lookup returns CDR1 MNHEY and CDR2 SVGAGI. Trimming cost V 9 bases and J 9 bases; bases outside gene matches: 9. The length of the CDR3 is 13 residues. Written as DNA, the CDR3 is TGTGCCAGTTTAGACAGGGGAGGCCGGGAGCTGTTTTTT. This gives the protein CASLDRGGRELFF.

CDR3 in DNA: TGTGCCAGCAGCTTGAACAGCAACACCGGGGAGCTGTTTTTT. Protein sequence: CASSLNSNTGELFF. V and J are TRBV7-3 and TRBJ2-2; unclear D gene. Germline CDR1 SGHTA, CDR2 FQGTGA. V was cut by 3 bases and J by 2 bases, with 7 bases left in between. The length of the CDR3 is 14 residues.

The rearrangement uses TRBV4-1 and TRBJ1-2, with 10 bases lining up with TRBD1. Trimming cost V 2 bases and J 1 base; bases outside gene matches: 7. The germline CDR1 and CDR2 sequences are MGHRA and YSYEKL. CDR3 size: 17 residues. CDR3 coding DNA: TGCGCCAGCAGCCAACGGACAGGGGGGGACTTTAACTATGGCTACACCTTC. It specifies CASSQRTGGDFNYGYTF.

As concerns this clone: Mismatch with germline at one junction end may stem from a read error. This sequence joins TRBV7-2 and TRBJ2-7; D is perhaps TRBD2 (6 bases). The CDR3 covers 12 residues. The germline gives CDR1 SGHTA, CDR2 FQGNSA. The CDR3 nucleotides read TGTGCCAGCAGCTTAGGAAACGGCAGGGAGGACTTC. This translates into CASSLGNGREDF.

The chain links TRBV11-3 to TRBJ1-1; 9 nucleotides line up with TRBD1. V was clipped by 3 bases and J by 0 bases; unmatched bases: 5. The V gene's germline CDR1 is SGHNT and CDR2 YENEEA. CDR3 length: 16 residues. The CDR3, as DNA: TGTGCCAGCAGCTTTTTGGGACAGGGTCTGAACACTGAAGCTTTCTTT. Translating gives CASSFLGQGLNTEAFF.

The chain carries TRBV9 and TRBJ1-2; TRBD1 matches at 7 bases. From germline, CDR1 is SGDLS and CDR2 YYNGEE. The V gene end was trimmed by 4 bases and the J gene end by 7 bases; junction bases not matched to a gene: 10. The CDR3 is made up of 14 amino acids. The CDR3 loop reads CASSKRKGGGGYTF. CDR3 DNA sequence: TGTGCCAGCAGCAAAAGAAAAGGGGGCGGTGGCTACACCTTC. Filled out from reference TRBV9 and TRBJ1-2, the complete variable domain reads DSGVTQTPKHLITATGQRVTLRCSPRSGDLSVYWYQQSLDQGLQFLIQYYNGEERAKGNILERFSAQQFPDLHSELNLSSLELGDSALYFCASSKRKGGGGYTFGSGTRLTVV.

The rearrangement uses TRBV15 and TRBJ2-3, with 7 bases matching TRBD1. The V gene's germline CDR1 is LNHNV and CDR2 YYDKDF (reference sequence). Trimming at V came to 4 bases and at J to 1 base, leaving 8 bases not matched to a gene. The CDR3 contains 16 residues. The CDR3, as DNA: TGTGCCACCAGCACACCGGACAGGTTGGGCACAGATACGCAGTATTTT. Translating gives CATSTPDRLGTDTQYF.

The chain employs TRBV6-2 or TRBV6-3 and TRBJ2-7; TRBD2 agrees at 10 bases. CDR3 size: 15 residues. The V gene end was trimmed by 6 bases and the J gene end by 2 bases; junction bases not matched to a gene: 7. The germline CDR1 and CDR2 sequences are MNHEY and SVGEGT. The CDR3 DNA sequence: TGTGCCAGCAGCCGGCTAGCGGGGGAAGCCTACGAGCAGTACTTC. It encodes CASSRLAGEAYEQYF.

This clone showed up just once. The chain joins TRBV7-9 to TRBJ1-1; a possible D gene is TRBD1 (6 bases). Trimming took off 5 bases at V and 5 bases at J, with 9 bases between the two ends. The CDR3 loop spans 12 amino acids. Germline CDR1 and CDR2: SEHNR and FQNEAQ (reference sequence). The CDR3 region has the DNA TGTGCCAGCAGCGAACAGGGAACTGAAGCTTTCTTT. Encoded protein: CASSEQGTEAFF.

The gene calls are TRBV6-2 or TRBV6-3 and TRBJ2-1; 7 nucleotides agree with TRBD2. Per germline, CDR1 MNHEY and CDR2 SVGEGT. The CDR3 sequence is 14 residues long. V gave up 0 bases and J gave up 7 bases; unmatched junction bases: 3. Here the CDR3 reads CASSYSASGNEQFF. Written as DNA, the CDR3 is TGTGCCAGCAGTTACTCGGCTAGCGGAAATGAGCAGTTCTTC.

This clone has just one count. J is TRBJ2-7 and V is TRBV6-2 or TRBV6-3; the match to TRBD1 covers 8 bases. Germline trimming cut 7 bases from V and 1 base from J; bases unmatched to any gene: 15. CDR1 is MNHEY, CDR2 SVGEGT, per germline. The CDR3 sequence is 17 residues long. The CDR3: CASIPDRAQIVSYEQYF. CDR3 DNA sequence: TGTGCCAGCATCCCGGACAGGGCGCAAATAGTATCCTACGAGCAGTACTTC.

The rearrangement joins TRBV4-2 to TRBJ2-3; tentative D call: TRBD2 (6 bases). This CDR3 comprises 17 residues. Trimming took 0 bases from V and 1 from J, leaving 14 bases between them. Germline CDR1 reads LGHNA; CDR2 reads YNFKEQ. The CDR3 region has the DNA TGTGCCAGCAGCCAAGAAATAACCGGGAGAGGCACAGATACGCAGTATTTT. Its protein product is CASSQEITGRGTDTQYF.

CDR3 sequence: CASTRGAGEKLFF. Here the CDR3 DNA reads TGTGCCAGCACCCGCGGGGCGGGGGAAAAACTGTTTTTT. The chain is built from TRBV5-4 and TRBJ1-4; D is possibly TRBD1 (5 bases). V shed 6 bases and J shed 8 bases, with 14 bases lying between them. CDR3 length equals 13 residues. Germline CDR1 SGHNT, CDR2 YYREEE (reference sequence).

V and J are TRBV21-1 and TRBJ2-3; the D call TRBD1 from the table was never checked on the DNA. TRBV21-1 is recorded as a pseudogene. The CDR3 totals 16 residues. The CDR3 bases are TGTGCCAGCAGCAATCAGGGGACACAGAACACAGATACGCAGTATTTT. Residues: CASSNQGTQNTDTQYF.

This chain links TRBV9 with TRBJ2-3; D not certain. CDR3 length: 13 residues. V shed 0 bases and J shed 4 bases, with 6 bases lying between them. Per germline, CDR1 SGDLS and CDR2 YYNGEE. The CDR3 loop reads CASSVVSADTQYF. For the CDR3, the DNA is TGTGCCAGCAGCGTAGTGAGTGCAGATACGCAGTATTTT.

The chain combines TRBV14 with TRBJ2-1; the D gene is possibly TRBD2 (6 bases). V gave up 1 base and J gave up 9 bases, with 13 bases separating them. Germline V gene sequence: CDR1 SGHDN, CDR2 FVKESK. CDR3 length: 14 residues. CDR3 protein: CASSQVAVLGEQFF. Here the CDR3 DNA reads TGTGCCAGCAGCCAAGTAGCGGTTTTGGGTGAGCAGTTCTTC.

Written as DNA, the CDR3 is TGTGCCAGCAGTGAGGGACTAGCGGAGTTAGGGGAGCAGTTCTTC. It is translated as CASSEGLAELGEQFF. The V gene is TRBV6-4, the J gene TRBJ2-1; 11 bases agree with TRBD2. V trimming: 3 bases; J trimming: 10 bases; junction bases outside the gene matches: 8. Germline-derived CDR1 and CDR2 are MRHNA and SNTAGT. CDR3 length: 15 amino acids.

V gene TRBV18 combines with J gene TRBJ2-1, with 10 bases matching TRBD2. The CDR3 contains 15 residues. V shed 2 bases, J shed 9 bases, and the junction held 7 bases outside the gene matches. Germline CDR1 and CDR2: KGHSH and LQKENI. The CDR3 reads CASSPEAGGPGEQFF. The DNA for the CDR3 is TGTGCCAGCTCACCAGAAGCGGGGGGGCCGGGTGAGCAGTTCTTC.